The 23 T cell receptor delta chains presented below share a single source sample, sequenced in a study of Vδ1+ human thymocytes. Overall study findings and caveats: In the thymus, TRG and TRD repertoires looked highly polyclonal with Gaussian CDR3 lengths.

No antigen has been assigned to these receptors. Sequences come from RNA converted to cDNA by reverse transcription. Multiplex PCR used pooled V-gene forward primers and a constant-region reverse primer to amplify CDR3s. TCRdb ran CATT on the multiplex PCR reads. This table holds about 55,000 delta-chain clones, more than 15% found once. Sample: Vdelta1+ gamma-delta thymocytes from the thymus. Described subset: FACS-sorted CD3+ TCRalphabeta- TCRVdelta1+ TCRVdelta2- thymocytes. Receptors were obtained from a boy younger than two who had congenital heart surgery.

The chain has TRDV1 and TRDJ1; D tentatively reads TRDD2 or TRDD3 (5 bases each). Trimming shortened V by 0 bases and J by 0 bases, and 23 bases separated the two germline ends. Germline lookup yields CDR1 TSWWSYY and CDR2 QGS. The CDR3 runs to 20 residues. DNA for the CDR3: TGTGCTCTTGGGGAACTGGGGGGCCTACGTCCCCTCCAGTACACCGATAAACTCATCTTT. Translated, it gives CALGELGGLRPLQYTDKLIF.

This chain links TRDV1 with TRDJ1, with 8 nucleotides matching TRDD3. Per the germline V gene, CDR1 is TSWWSYY and CDR2 is QGS. This CDR3 has 21 amino acids. With 0 bases clipped from V and 0 bases from J, the junction kept 18 bases outside the gene matches. The CDR3 DNA reads as TGTGCTCTTGGGGAACTGGGCCTACGGCTGGGGGAACTCGGACACACCGATAAACTCATCTTT. Translation gives CALGELGLRLGELGHTDKLIF.

This clone was detected a few times. The genes are TRDV1 and TRDJ1, with 12 bases identical to TRDD3. The germline gives CDR1 TSWWSYY, CDR2 QGS. This CDR3 has 20 amino acids. V shed 5 bases, J shed 0 bases, and the junction held 16 bases outside the gene matches. CDR3 protein: CALGRYGYWGIPAYTDKLIF. The CDR3 coding sequence is TGTGCTCTTGGGCGCTACGGGTACTGGGGGATACCCGCTTACACCGATAAACTCATCTTT.

The chain employs TRDV1 and TRDJ1; 8 bases agree with TRDD3. Germline V gene data show CDR1 as TSWWSYY and CDR2 as QGS. V dropped 3 bases and J dropped 3; count of bases not matched to a gene: 21. The CDR3 length is 20 residues. CDR3 bases: TGTGCTCTTGGGGACCCATTCCTATTAGGGATACGCCGCGATGCCGATAAACTCATCTTT. Amino acid sequence: CALGDPFLLGIRRDADKLIF.

This clone has just a few counts. The genes are TRDV1 and TRDJ1, with D perhaps matching TRDD3 (6 bases). The V and J ends lost 5 bases and 0 bases respectively, with 25 bases between them. The CDR3 has 19 amino acids. The germline gives CDR1 TSWWSYY, CDR2 QGS. CDR3 DNA sequence: TGTGCTCTTGGGTTACAACCTCGACGGGGGAACCTCTACACCGATAAACTCATCTTT. As protein: CALGLQPRRGNLYTDKLIF.

This clone has more than one count but fewer than ten. The V call is TRDV1, the J call TRDJ1; D unclear. This CDR3 contains 15 residues. V shed 0 bases and J shed 1 base, with 9 bases lying between them. The germline gives CDR1 TSWWSYY, CDR2 QGS. The CDR3 DNA sequence: TGTGCTCTTGGGGAACTTTCAATTTTCACCGATAAACTCATCTTT. The encoded protein is CALGELSIFTDKLIF.

V is TRDV1 and J is TRDJ1; 7 nucleotides align to TRDD2. Germline-derived CDR1 and CDR2 are TSWWSYY and QGS. The V segment lost 2 bases and the J segment 1 base; nucleotides outside the gene matches: 19. The CDR3 has 20 residues. CDR3 DNA sequence: TGTGCTCTTGGGGAAAAGGCAAGGTTCCTACTTTGGGGAATCACCGATAAACTCATCTTT. Residues: CALGEKARFLLWGITDKLIF.

This clone has a handful of counts. The chain links TRDV1 to TRDJ1; tentatively, D is TRDD2 (6 bases). The CDR3 contains 20 residues. Per germline, CDR1 TSWWSYY and CDR2 QGS. CDR3: CALLGSPRLVPRRYTDKLIF. DNA of the CDR3: TGTGCCCTTCTTGGGTCCCCCAGACTGGTTCCTAGGAGGTACACCGATAAACTCATCTTT.

Only a few counts were recorded for this clone. J is TRDJ1 and V is TRDV1, with TRDD3 identical over 12 bases. This CDR3 has 22 residues. Per the germline V gene, CDR1 is TSWWSYY and CDR2 is QGS. V trimming: 3 bases; J trimming: 6 bases; junction bases outside the gene matches: 26. CDR3 coding DNA: TGTGCTCTTGGGGACCGGCCTTCCCACTCTCTTACTGGGGGATACCATAGCTATAAACTCATCTTT. Protein sequence: CALGDRPSHSLTGGYHSYKLIF.

Remarks on this clone: Germline and junction disagree at one end, which may indicate a read error. The rearrangement links TRDV1 to TRDJ1; TRDD3 agrees at 12 bases. The CDR3 is 21 amino acids. Germline V gene sequence: CDR1 TSWWSYY, CDR2 QGS. The CDR3: CALGARAFLRTGGYRADNLIF. As DNA, the CDR3 is TGTGCTCTTGGGGCCCGGGCCTTCCTACGTACTGGGGGATACCGGGCCGATAACCTCATCTTT.

This clone was counted between two and nine times. J is TRDJ1 and V is TRDV1; D might be TRDD2 or TRDD3, each matching 6 bases. Germline values: CDR1 TSWWSYY, CDR2 QGS. The length of the CDR3 is 20 residues. Between the trimmed V and J ends, which lost 5 bases and 0 bases, there was a span of 28 bases. The CDR3 region is CALGSKPRGPTTGYTDKLIF. The DNA of the CDR3 is TGTGCTCTTGGGAGTAAACCCAGAGGTCCTACAACTGGGTACACCGATAAACTCATCTTT.

This chain connects TRDV1 to TRDJ1; 7 nucleotides agree with TRDD3. Germline-derived CDR1 and CDR2 are TSWWSYY and QGS. Trimming at V came to 4 bases and at J to 0 bases, leaving 11 bases not matched to a gene. The CDR3 spans 17 residues. This chain's CDR3 is CALGGSTGAHYTDKLIF. The CDR3 DNA sequence: TGTGCTCTTGGGGGGAGTACTGGGGCCCACTACACCGATAAACTCATCTTT.

The J gene is TRDJ1, the V gene TRDV1; 12 nucleotides line up with TRDD3. With 1 base clipped from V and 5 bases from J, the junction kept 20 bases outside the gene matches. Germline-derived CDR1 and CDR2 are TSWWSYY and QGS. CDR3 size: 21 residues. The CDR3 region has the DNA TGTGCTCTTGGGGAACCCTCGTCGGAACTGGGGGATACTGTGGAAGAGGATAAACTCATCTTT. The encoded protein is CALGEPSSELGDTVEEDKLIF.

In the case of this clone: This may arise from a read error, as a much more abundant clone is one base away. The V and J genes are TRDV2 and TRDJ1; 11 positions agree with TRDD3. The germline V gene has CDR1 GEAIGNYY and CDR2 EKD. The CDR3 spans 15 residues. CDR3 amino acids: CACGTELGDIAKLIF. The CDR3 DNA is TGTGCCTGTGGCACCGAACTGGGGGATATCGCTAAACTCATCTTT.

This clone came up a few times. J is TRDJ1 and V is TRDV1; 9 positions match TRDD3. V lost 1 base to trimming and J lost 0 bases; unmatched junction nucleotides: 24. The CDR3 has 23 residues. Germline lookup yields CDR1 TSWWSYY and CDR2 QGS. CDR3 loop: CALGEQFRSPTVLGDPYTDKLIF. In DNA, the CDR3 is TGTGCTCTTGGGGAACAATTTAGGTCTCCTACAGTACTGGGGGACCCGTACACCGATAAACTCATCTTT.

This chain links TRDV1 with TRDJ1; D tentatively fits TRDD2 or TRDD3 (8 bases each). The CDR3 covers 21 residues. Looked up from germline, CDR1 is TSWWSYY and CDR2 is QGS. The germline V and J ends were trimmed by 4 bases and 0 bases, with 30 bases remaining between them. The CDR3 region has the DNA TGTGCTCTTGGGGTCACTTCCTACGTTGCTGGGGATACCGGGTACACCGATAAACTCATCTTT. Translated, it gives CALGVTSYVAGDTGYTDKLIF.

The chain employs TRDV1 and TRDJ1; TRDD3 matches at 12 bases. Germline assignment: CDR1 TSWWSYY and CDR2 QGS. The CDR3 is made up of 18 amino acids. V was clipped by 8 bases and J by 6 bases; unmatched bases: 19. This CDR3 is CALCLLLGDTPSGHKLIF. As DNA, the CDR3 is TGTGCTCTTTGCCTACTGCTGGGGGATACGCCTTCGGGACATAAACTCATCTTT.

The rearrangement links TRDV1 to TRDJ1; 9 bases map to TRDD3. The germline CDR1 and CDR2 sequences are TSWWSYY and QGS. V gave up 2 bases and J gave up 2 bases; unmatched junction bases: 12. The CDR3 totals 18 residues. The CDR3: CALGENDWGTRCTDKLIF. The DNA for the CDR3 is TGTGCTCTTGGGGAAAACGACTGGGGGACCCGTTGTACCGATAAACTCATCTTT.

V and J are TRDV1 and TRDJ1; TRDD2 is a possible D gene (6 bases). Germline V gene data show CDR1 as TSWWSYY and CDR2 as QGS. This CDR3 has 15 amino acids. With 4 bases removed from V and 0 bases from J, the gap between germline ends came to 12 bases. The CDR3, as DNA: TGTGCTCTTGGGGGCCCCTTCCCCTACACCGATAAACTCATCTTT. Translated, it gives CALGGPFPYTDKLIF.

This clone showed up just a few times. The chain carries TRDV1 and TRDJ1; 13 bases are shared with TRDD3. The V gene's germline CDR1 is TSWWSYY and CDR2 QGS. V shed 0 bases and J 2 bases; nucleotides not matched to a gene: 21. CDR3 size: 23 residues. The CDR3 here is CALGELQPSLYWGIRVRTDKLIF. Here the CDR3 DNA reads TGTGCTCTTGGGGAACTCCAGCCTTCTTTATACTGGGGGATACGCGTTAGAACCGATAAACTCATCTTT.

This clone was found a few times. The rearrangement joins TRDV1 to TRDJ1; TRDD3 matches 10 bases. V was clipped by 0 bases and J by 2 bases; unmatched bases: 18. In germline, CDR1 is TSWWSYY, CDR2 QGS. The CDR3 runs 21 residues. Here the CDR3 reads CALGELMGGGYDPRTTDKLIF. CDR3 nucleotide sequence: TGTGCTCTTGGGGAACTAATGGGAGGGGGATACGATCCACGTACAACCGATAAACTCATCTTT.

The rearrangement links TRDV1 to TRDJ1; TRDD3 matches at 7 bases. Germline V gives CDR1 TSWWSYY, CDR2 QGS. This CDR3 has 19 amino acids. With V trimmed by 3 bases and J by 3 bases, 19 bases remained unmatched. CDR3 protein: CALGDLLRRGGRGADKLIF. The CDR3, as DNA: TGTGCTCTTGGGGACTTACTACGACGTGGGGGAAGAGGCGCCGATAAACTCATCTTT.

This clone came up a few times. This chain connects TRDV1 to TRDJ1; 12 bases line up with TRDD3. Germline V gene lookup returns CDR1 TSWWSYY and CDR2 QGS. CDR3 length: 25 amino acids. V dropped 1 base and J dropped 0; count of bases not matched to a gene: 27. The CDR3 sequence: CALGERLRGCILLLGDTGYTDKLIF. CDR3 DNA sequence: TGTGCTCTTGGGGAACGACTCCGGGGATGCATACTACTACTGGGGGATACTGGGTACACCGATAAACTCATCTTT.